Listed here are 11 T cell receptor beta chains from one sample, sequenced in a study of blood T cell repertoires in COVID-19. Here immunoSEQ multiplex PCR was the method, and the copy in TCRdb shows in-frame clones only, minus some. The repertoire holds around 110,000 clones, with around four fifths as singletons. The sample taken for sequencing was peripheral blood. These receptors originate from a man in his 70s with acute or convalescent COVID-19.

CDR3 DNA sequence: TGTGCCAGCGCCCTGGCTAGCGGGGGGTATCACTCCTACGAGCAGTACTTC. Protein product: CASALASGGYHSYEQYF. This chain connects TRBV3-1 (or the pseudogene TRBV3-2) to TRBJ2-7; TRBD2 aligns across 11 bases. Germline CDR1 is LGHDT and CDR2 is YNNKEL (reference sequence). The CDR3 loop spans 17 amino acids. Losses at the gene ends were 8 bases for V and 0 bases for J; bases not matched to a gene: 12.

The V and J genes are TRBV2 and TRBJ2-3; 7 bases fit TRBD2. The CDR3 extends over 14 amino acids. CDR1 SNHLY and CDR2 FYNNEI come from the germline V gene. Trimming took 7 bases from V and 8 from J; bases not matched to a gene: 12. For the CDR3, the DNA is TGTGCCAGCAACGGGGGGAGGGATATTGGTACGCAGTATTTT. Residues: CASNGGRDIGTQYF.

This clone was recorded a few times. J is TRBJ2-1 and V is TRBV4-2; tentatively, D is TRBD1 (5 bases). The CDR3 is made up of 14 amino acids. V lost 2 bases to trimming and J lost 5 bases, with 10 bases between them. Germline CDR1 and CDR2: LGHNA and YNFKEQ. The CDR3 DNA reads TGTGCCAGCAGCCAACTCGACAGAAACAATGAGCAGTTCTTC. Amino acids: CASSQLDRNNEQFF.

The chain recombines TRBV28 with TRBJ1-4; the match to TRBD1 covers 8 bases. The CDR3 runs to 16 residues. The germline V gene encodes CDR1 MDHEN and CDR2 SYDVKM. J lost 0 bases, V lost 6 bases, and 6 bases had no gene match. The CDR3 region has the DNA TGTGCCAGCAGGAGACCGGGACAGGCAACTAATGAAAAACTGTTTTTT. Translation: CASRRPGQATNEKLFF.

The V call is TRBV5-1, the J call TRBJ2-5, with D perhaps matching TRBD2 (6 bases). V gave up 3 bases and J gave up 5 bases, with 14 bases separating them. From germline, CDR1 is SGHRS and CDR2 YFSETQ. The CDR3 has 14 amino acids. The CDR3 DNA reads as TGCGCCAGCAGCTCGACTAGTGGAGGGGAGACCCAGTACTTC. It translates to CASSSTSGGETQYF.

The V gene is TRBV5-6, the J gene TRBJ1-4; D is possibly TRBD1 (6 bases). Trimming removed 7 bases from V and 3 bases from J, with 10 bases in between. Germline loops: CDR1 SGHDT, CDR2 YYEEEE. There are 13 residues in the CDR3. The CDR3 protein is CASGSGANEKLFF. Here the CDR3 DNA reads TGTGCCAGCGGGTCAGGGGCTAATGAAAAACTGTTTTTT.

This chain joins TRBV2 and TRBJ1-1; tentatively, D is TRBD1 (5 bases). Trimming stripped 8 bases from V and 11 bases from J, with 15 bases between. This CDR3 is 11 amino acids long. Per germline, CDR1 SNHLY and CDR2 FYNNEI. The CDR3 protein is CASGTNRLAFF. The CDR3 DNA is TGTGCCAGCGGTACAAACAGGTTGGCTTTCTTT.

The gene calls are TRBV7-9 and TRBJ1-6; D is possibly TRBD1 (5 bases). The V gene lost 9 bases and the J gene lost 6 bases, with 18 bases spanning the gap. Germline lookup yields CDR1 SEHNR and CDR2 FQNEAQ (reference sequence). The CDR3 totals 15 residues. The CDR3 bases are TGTGCCAGTTCTCTGATAAGGCAGGGTAATTCACCCCTCCACTTT. Translating gives CASSLIRQGNSPLHF. Looking up the rest from reference TRBV7-9 and TRBJ1-6 gives the full variable domain: DTGVSQNPRHKITKRGQNVTFRCDPISEHNRLYWYRQTLGQGPEFLTYFQNEAQLEKSRLLSDRFSAERPKGSFSTLEIQRTEQGDSAMYLCASSLIRQGNSPLHFGNGTRLTVT.

J is TRBJ2-5 and V is TRBV6-2 or TRBV6-3; 7 bases fit TRBD2. This CDR3 contains 15 residues. V lost 2 bases and J lost 5; bases outside the gene matches: 8. The V gene's germline CDR1 is MNHEY and CDR2 SVGEGT. The CDR3 loop is CASSYLAGVSETQYF. The CDR3 DNA reads as TGTGCCAGCAGTTACCTGGCGGGGGTTAGCGAGACCCAGTACTTC.

This chain links TRBV7-9 with TRBJ2-3; 10 bases are shared with TRBD2. The CDR3 length is 15 residues. V lost 5 bases to trimming and J lost 0 bases; unmatched junction nucleotides: 2. The V gene's germline CDR1 is SEHNR and CDR2 FQNEAQ (reference sequence). CDR3 DNA sequence: TGTGCCAGCAGCCTGACTAGCGGGAGCACAGATACGCAGTATTTT. It specifies CASSLTSGSTDTQYF.

This clone was observed a few times. This sequence joins TRBV7-2 and TRBJ1-1; no clear D gene. Trimming removed 5 bases from V and 5 bases from J, with 15 bases in between. The V gene's germline CDR1 is SGHTA and CDR2 FQGNSA. The CDR3 consists of 14 residues. As DNA, the CDR3 is TGTGCCAGCAGCATGGGGTTGAGGGTAACTGAAGCTTTCTTT. It translates to CASSMGLRVTEAFF.